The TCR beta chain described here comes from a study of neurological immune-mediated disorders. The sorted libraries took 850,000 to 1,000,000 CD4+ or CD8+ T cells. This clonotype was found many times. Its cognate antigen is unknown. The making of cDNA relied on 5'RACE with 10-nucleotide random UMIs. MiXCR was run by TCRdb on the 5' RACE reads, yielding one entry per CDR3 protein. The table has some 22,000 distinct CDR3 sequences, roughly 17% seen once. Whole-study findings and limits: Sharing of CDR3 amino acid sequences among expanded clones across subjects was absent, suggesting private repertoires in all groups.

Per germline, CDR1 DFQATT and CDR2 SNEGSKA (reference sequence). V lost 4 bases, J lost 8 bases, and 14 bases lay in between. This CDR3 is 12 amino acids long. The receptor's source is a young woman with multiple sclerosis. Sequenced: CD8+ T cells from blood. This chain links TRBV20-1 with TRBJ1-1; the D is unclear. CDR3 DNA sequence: TGCAGTGCTACCTCACCTACATACGAAGCTTTCTTT. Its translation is CSATSPTYEAFF.